The rows below give T cell receptor beta chains drawn from one sample of a study of radiotherapy plus CTLA-4 blockade in lung cancer. Data came from immunoSEQ multiplex PCR; TCRdb stores just in-frame clones and leaves some out. The sample yields approximately 85,000 clones, 75% to 90% seen once. The material sequenced was peripheral blood, taken from a patient treated with radiotherapy plus ipilimumab. These receptors originate from a human donor with non-small cell lung cancer who had a partial response to radiotherapy plus ipilimumab. Both conserved end residues are part of each CDR3. D genes are given only for firm matches. Size is stated for part of the rows, as once, few or many counts, or as a class when the clone is expanded.

d_gene: NA; j_gene: TRBJ2-7; abundance: NA; v_gene: TRBV5-1; CDR3nt: TGCGCCAGCAGCTTGGGGGGTGGAGGCTACGAGCAGTACTTC; CDR3aa: CASSLGGGGYEQYF
d_gene: TRBD1; j_gene: TRBJ2-1; abundance: NA; v_gene: TRBV6-5; CDR3nt: TGTGCCAGCAGTTACACGGGACAGGGACACAATGAGCAGTTCTTC; CDR3aa: CASSYTGQGHNEQFF
d_gene: TRBD2; j_gene: TRBJ2-1; abundance: NA; v_gene: TRBV28; CDR3nt: TGTGCCAGCAGTCTGACTAGCGGGGGGTACAATGAGCAGTTCTTC; CDR3aa: CASSLTSGGYNEQFF
d_gene: NA; j_gene: TRBJ1-1; abundance: NA; v_gene: TRBV6-1; CDR3nt: TGTGCCAGCAAGACAGGGAACACTGAAGCTTTCTTT; CDR3aa: CASKTGNTEAFF
d_gene: NA; j_gene: TRBJ1-1; abundance: NA; v_gene: TRBV9; CDR3nt: TGTGCCAGCAGCCAGGGGTCGTCGGTGAACACTGAAGCTTTCTTT; CDR3aa: CASSQGSSVNTEAFF
d_gene: TRBD2; j_gene: TRBJ2-5; abundance: NA; v_gene: TRBV5-4; CDR3nt: TGTGCCAGCAGCTTGAGCGGGGGGGGGACCCAGTACTTC; CDR3aa: CASSLSGGGTQYF
d_gene: NA; j_gene: TRBJ1-1; abundance: once; v_gene: TRBV30; CDR3nt: TGTGCCTGGAGTCGCAGGATAGGCACTGAAGCTTTCTTT; CDR3aa: CAWSRRIGTEAFF
d_gene: NA; j_gene: TRBJ1-2; abundance: NA; v_gene: TRBV30; CDR3nt: TGTGCCTGGAGTCCCCAACAGGGTAACTATGGCTACACCTTC; CDR3aa: CAWSPQQGNYGYTF
d_gene: NA; j_gene: TRBJ2-1; abundance: NA; v_gene: TRBV10-3; CDR3nt: TGTGCCATCAGTGAGGGTAGCTGGGATGAGCAGTTCTTC; CDR3aa: CAISEGSWDEQFF
d_gene: NA; j_gene: TRBJ1-5; abundance: NA; v_gene: TRBV6-6; CDR3nt: TGTGCCAGCAGTTACCAGGAGGGCGTTCAGAGGAAGCCCCAGCATTTT; CDR3aa: CASSYQEGVQRKPQHF
d_gene: NA; j_gene: TRBJ1-1; abundance: NA; v_gene: TRBV27; CDR3nt: TGTGCCAGCAGTTTAGTGGGGAGTGAAGCTTTCTTT; CDR3aa: CASSLVGSEAFF
d_gene: TRBD1; j_gene: TRBJ1-1; abundance: NA; v_gene: TRBV9; CDR3nt: TGTGCCAGCAGCGTATTGACAGGGGGCACTGAAGCTTTCTTT; CDR3aa: CASSVLTGGTEAFF
d_gene: NA; j_gene: TRBJ1-2; abundance: NA; v_gene: TRBV6-5; CDR3nt: TGTGCCAGCAGTTACTCTATGCAGGCCTCTAACTATGGCTACACCTTC; CDR3aa: CASSYSMQASNYGYTF
d_gene: TRBD1; j_gene: TRBJ2-1; abundance: NA; v_gene: TRBV11-2; CDR3nt: TGTGCCAGCAGCCCTCGACAGGGGAATGAGCAGTTCTTC; CDR3aa: CASSPRQGNEQFF
d_gene: NA; j_gene: TRBJ2-3; abundance: once; v_gene: TRBV7-6; CDR3nt: TGTGCCAGCAGCCCCTACACAGATACGCAGTATTTT; CDR3aa: CASSPYTDTQYF
d_gene: NA; j_gene: TRBJ2-7; abundance: NA; v_gene: TRBV5-4; CDR3nt: TGTGCCAGCAGCTTGGACTTATCCTCGTACGAGCAGTACTTC; CDR3aa: CASSLDLSSYEQYF
d_gene: NA; j_gene: TRBJ1-5; abundance: NA; v_gene: TRBV7-9; CDR3nt: TGTGCCAGCAGCTTACGTGAGGGCACTAGCAATCAGCCCCAGCATTTT; CDR3aa: CASSLREGTSNQPQHF
d_gene: TRBD1; j_gene: TRBJ2-7; abundance: NA; v_gene: TRBV19; CDR3nt: TGTGCCAGTAGCTGGCGGCGACAGGGGAAAAACGAGCAGTACTTC; CDR3aa: CASSWRRQGKNEQYF